This T cell receptor beta chain was obtained from a study of cytomegalovirus exposure and HLA in healthy donors. Whole-study findings and limits: A list of 150 or so TCR beta chains associated with cytomegalovirus was given.

Using immunoSEQ multiplex PCR, the repertoire was profiled, and TCRdb retains in-frame clones only, with some absent. The sample yields roughly 56,000 clones, roughly 89% seen once. Details on this clone: Antigen specificity is unknown.

In germline, CDR1 is SQVTM, CDR2 ANQGSEA. This CDR3 region has 15 residues. V dropped 4 bases and J dropped 7; count of bases not matched to a gene: 13. Material: PBMCs. This rearrangement joins TRBV29-1 to TRBJ2-1; 7 positions agree with TRBD2. This sequence was found in a woman younger than 35 in good health and CMV-seronegative. CDR3 DNA: TGCAGCGTTGGGGGGGGTCGAAGGGGTAGGAATGAGCAGTTCTTC. Translated, it gives CSVGGGRRGRNEQFF.